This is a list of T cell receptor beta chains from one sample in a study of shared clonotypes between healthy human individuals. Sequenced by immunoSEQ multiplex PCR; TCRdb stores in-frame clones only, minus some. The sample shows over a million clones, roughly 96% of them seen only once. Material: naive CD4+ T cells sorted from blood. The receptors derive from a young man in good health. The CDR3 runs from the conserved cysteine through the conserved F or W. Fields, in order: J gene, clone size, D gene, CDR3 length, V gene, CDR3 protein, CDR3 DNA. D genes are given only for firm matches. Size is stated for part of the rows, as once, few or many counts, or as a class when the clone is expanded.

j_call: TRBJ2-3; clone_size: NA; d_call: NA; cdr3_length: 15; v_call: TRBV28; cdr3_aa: CASSFSRPSTDTQYF; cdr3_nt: TGTGCCAGCAGTTTCAGTCGACCTAGCACAGATACGCAGTATTTT
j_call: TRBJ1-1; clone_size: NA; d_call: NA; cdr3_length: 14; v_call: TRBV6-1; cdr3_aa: CASSDRFMNTEAFF; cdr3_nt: TGTGCCAGCAGCGACAGATTCATGAACACTGAAGCTTTCTTT
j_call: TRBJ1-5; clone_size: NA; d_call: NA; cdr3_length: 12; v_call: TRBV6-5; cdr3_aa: CASSTGRQPQHF; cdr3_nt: TGTGCCAGCAGTACAGGCCGGCAGCCCCAGCATTTT
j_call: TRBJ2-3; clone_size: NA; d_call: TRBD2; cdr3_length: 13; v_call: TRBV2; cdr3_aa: CASGTSGRNTQYF; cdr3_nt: TGTGCCAGCGGGACTAGCGGGAGGAATACGCAGTATTTT
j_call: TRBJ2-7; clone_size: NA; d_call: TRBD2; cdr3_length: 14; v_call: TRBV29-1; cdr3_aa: CSVAGLAGRRGQYF; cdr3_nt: TGCAGCGTTGCGGGACTAGCGGGACGGAGGGGGCAGTACTTC
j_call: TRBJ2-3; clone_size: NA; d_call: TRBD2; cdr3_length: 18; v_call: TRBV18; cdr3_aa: CASSPIARRSGITDTQYF; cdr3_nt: TGTGCCAGCTCACCAATCGCGAGGCGTAGCGGGATCACAGATACGCAGTATTTT
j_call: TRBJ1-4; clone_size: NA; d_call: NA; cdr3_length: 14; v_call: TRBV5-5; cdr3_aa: CASSFGQHNEKLFF; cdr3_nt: TGTGCCAGCAGCTTCGGACAGCATAATGAAAAACTGTTTTTT
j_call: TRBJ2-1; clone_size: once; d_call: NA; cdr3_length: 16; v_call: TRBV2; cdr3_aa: CASSEEGSRQGHEQFF; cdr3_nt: TGTGCCAGCAGTGAGGAGGGATCGCGACAGGGCCATGAGCAGTTCTTC
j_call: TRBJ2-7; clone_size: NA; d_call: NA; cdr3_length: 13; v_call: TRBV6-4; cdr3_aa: CASSEGYGSSQYF; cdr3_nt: TGTGCCAGCAGTGAAGGCTATGGTTCGTCGCAGTACTTC
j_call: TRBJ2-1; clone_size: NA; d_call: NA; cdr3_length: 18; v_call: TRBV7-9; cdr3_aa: CASSLEFGYLSSYNEQFF; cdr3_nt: TGTGCCAGCAGCTTAGAGTTCGGCTACCTGAGCTCCTACAATGAGCAGTTCTTC
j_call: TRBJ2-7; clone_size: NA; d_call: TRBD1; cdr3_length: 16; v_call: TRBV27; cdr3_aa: CASSSITGTGSSEQYF; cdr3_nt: TGTGCCAGCAGTTCAATTACCGGGACAGGGTCTTCCGAGCAGTACTTC
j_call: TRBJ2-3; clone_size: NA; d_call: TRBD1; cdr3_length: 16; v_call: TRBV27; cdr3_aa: CASSLRYRGLVDTQYF; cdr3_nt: TGTGCCAGCAGTTTAAGGTACAGGGGGCTTGTAGATACGCAGTATTTT
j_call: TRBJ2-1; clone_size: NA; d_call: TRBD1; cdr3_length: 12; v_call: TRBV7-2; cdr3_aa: CASSQGVNEQFF; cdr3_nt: TGTGCCAGCAGCCAGGGGGTTAACGAGCAGTTCTTC
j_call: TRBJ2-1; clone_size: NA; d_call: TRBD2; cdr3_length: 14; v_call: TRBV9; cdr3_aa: CASSEAGGYNEQFF; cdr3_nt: TGTGCCAGCAGCGAGGCGGGAGGGTACAATGAGCAGTTCTTC
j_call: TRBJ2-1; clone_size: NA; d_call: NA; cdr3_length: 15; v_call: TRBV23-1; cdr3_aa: CASSQSYGSYNEQFF; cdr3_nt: TGCGCCAGCAGTCAATCGTATGGGTCATACAATGAGCAGTTCTTC
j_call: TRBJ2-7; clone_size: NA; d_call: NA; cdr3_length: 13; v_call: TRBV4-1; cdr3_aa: CASSRRHGYEQYF; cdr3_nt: TGCGCCAGCAGCCGGAGACACGGCTACGAGCAGTACTTC
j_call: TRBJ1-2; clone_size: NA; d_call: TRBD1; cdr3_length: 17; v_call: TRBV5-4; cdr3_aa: CASSLGDRGGRNYGYTF; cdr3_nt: TGTGCCAGCAGCTTGGGGGACAGGGGTGGAAGGAACTATGGCTACACCTTC
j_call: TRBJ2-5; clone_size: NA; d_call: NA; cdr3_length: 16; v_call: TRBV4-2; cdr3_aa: CASSQEASGTAGAQYF; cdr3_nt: TGTGCCAGCAGCCAAGAGGCCAGCGGGACAGCAGGAGCCCAGTACTTC
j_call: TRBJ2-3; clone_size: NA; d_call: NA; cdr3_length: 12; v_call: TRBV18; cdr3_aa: CASSPGGDTQYF; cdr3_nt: TGTGCCAGCTCACCAGGGGGGGATACGCAGTATTTT
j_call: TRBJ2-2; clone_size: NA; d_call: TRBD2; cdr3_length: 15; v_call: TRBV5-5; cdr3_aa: CASSPVASGFRELFF; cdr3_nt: TGTGCCAGCAGCCCGGTGGCTAGCGGGTTCAGGGAGCTGTTTTTT
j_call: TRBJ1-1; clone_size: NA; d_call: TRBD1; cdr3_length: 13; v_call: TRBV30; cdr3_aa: CAWSVDDRAEAFF; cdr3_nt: TGTGCCTGGAGTGTGGATGACAGGGCAGAAGCTTTCTTT
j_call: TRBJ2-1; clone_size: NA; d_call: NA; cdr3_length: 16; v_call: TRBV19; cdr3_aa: CASKPGASRSYNEQFF; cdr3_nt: TGTGCCAGTAAGCCGGGAGCCTCCCGCTCCTACAATGAGCAGTTCTTC
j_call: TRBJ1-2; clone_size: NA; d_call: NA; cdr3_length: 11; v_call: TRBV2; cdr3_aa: CASSERYGYTF; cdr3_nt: TGTGCCAGCAGTGAGCGGTATGGCTACACCTTC
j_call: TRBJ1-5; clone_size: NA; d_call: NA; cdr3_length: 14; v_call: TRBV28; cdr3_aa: CASRSGTLIQPQHF; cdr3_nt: TGTGCCAGCAGATCAGGGACCCTTATTCAGCCCCAGCATTTT
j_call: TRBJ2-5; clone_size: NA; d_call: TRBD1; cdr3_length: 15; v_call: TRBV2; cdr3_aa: CASSPLTGGEETQYF; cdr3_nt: TGTGCCAGCAGTCCGCTCACAGGGGGCGAGGAGACCCAGTACTTC
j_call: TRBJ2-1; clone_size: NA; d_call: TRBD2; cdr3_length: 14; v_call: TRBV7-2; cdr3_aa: CASSSGGLANEQFF; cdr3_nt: TGTGCCAGCAGCAGTGGGGGACTAGCGAATGAGCAGTTCTTC
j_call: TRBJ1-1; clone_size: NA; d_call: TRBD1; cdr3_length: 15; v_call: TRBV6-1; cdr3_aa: CASSRQGRSNTEAFF; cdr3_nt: TGTGCCAGCTCGAGACAGGGCCGCTCAAACACTGAAGCTTTCTTT
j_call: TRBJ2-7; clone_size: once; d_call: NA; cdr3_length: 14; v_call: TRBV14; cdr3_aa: CASSLNWGNYEQYF; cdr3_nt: TGTGCCAGCAGCCTCAATTGGGGCAATTACGAGCAGTACTTC
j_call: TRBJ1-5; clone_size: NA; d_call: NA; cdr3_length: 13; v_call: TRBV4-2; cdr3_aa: CASSQGVSQPQHF; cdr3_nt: TGTGCCAGCAGCCAAGGGGTGTCTCAGCCCCAGCATTTT
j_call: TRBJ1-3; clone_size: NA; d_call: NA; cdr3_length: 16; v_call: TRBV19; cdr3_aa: CASSILSGARGNTIYF; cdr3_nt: TGTGCCAGTAGTATTCTCAGTGGTGCCCGCGGAAACACCATATATTTT
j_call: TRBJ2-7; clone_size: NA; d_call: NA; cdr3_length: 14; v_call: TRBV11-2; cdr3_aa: CASSFGIETYEQYF; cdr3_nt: TGTGCCAGCAGCTTTGGGATAGAGACCTACGAGCAGTACTTC
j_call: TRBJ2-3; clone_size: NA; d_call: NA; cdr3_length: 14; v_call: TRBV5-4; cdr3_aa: CASSRPGDTDTQYF; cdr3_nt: TGTGCCAGCAGCCGACCGGGAGATACAGATACGCAGTATTTT
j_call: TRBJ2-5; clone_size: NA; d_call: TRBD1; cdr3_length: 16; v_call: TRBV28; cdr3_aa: CASSSTGTGDQETQYF; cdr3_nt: TGTGCCAGCAGTTCCACCGGGACAGGGGATCAAGAGACCCAGTACTTC
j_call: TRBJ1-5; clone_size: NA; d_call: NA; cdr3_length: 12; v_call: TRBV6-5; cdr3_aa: CASRWGNQPQHF; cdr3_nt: TGTGCCAGCAGGTGGGGCAATCAGCCCCAGCATTTT
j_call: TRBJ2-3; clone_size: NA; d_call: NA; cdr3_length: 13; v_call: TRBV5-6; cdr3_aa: CASSPGASNTQYF; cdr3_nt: TGTGCCAGCAGCCCCGGGGCCTCTAATACGCAGTATTTT
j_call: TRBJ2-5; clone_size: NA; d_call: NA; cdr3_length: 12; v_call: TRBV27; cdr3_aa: CASSLRGGTQYF; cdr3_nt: TGTGCCAGCAGTTTGAGAGGTGGGACCCAGTACTTC
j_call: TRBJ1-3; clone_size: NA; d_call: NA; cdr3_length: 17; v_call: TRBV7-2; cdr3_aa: CASSLAVTGISGNTIYF; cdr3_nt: TGTGCCAGCAGCTTAGCGGTTACAGGGATATCTGGAAACACCATATATTTT
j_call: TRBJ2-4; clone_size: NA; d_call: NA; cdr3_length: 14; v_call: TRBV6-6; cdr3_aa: CASSYYGQQNIQYF; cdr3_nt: TGTGCCAGCAGTTATTATGGACAGCAAAACATTCAGTACTTC
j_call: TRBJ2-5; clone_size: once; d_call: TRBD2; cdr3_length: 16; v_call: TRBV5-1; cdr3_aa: CASSLGGGSTWETQYF; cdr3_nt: TGCGCCAGCAGCTTGGGAGGCGGGAGTACGTGGGAGACCCAGTACTTC
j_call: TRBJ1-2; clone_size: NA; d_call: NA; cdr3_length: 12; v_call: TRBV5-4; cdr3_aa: CASRVDGSGYTF; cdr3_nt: TGTGCCAGCAGGGTCGACGGTTCTGGCTACACCTTC
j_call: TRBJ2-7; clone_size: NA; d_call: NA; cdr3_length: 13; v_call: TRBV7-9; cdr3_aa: CASSLQGKDEQYF; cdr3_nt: TGTGCCAGCAGCTTACAGGGTAAAGACGAGCAGTACTTC
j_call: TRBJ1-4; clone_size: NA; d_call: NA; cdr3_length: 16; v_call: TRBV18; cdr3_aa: CASSPLRPTTNEKLFF; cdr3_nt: TGTGCCAGCTCACCACTCCGACCGACAACTAATGAAAAACTGTTTTTT
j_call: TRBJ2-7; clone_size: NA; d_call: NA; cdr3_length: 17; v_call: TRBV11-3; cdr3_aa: CASSLAAGQGRNYEQYF; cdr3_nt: TGTGCCAGCAGCTTAGCTGCCGGCCAGGGAAGGAACTACGAGCAGTACTTC
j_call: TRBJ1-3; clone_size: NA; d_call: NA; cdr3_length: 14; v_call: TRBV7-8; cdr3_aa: CASSLAITGNTIYF; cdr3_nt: TGTGCCAGCAGCTTAGCGATCACAGGAAACACCATATATTTT
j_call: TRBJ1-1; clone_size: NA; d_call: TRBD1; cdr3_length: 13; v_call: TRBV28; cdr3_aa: CASSLETGTEAFF; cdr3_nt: TGTGCCAGCAGTCTAGAGACAGGGACTGAAGCTTTCTTT
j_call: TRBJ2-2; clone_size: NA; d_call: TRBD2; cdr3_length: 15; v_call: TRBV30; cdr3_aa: CAWSSIAGGTGELFF; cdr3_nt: TGTGCCTGGAGTTCTATAGCGGGAGGGACCGGGGAGCTGTTTTTT
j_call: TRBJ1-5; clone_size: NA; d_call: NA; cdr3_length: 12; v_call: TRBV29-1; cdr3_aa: CSVRQENQPQHF; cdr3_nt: TGCAGCGTTCGACAGGAGAATCAGCCCCAGCATTTT
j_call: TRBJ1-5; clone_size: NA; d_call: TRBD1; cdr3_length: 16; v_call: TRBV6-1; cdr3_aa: CASSEAQGALDQPQHF; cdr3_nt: TGTGCCAGCAGTGAAGCGCAGGGGGCGTTGGATCAGCCCCAGCATTTT
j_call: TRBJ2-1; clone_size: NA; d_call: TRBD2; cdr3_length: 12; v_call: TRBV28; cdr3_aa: CAAGLGNNEQFF; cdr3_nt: TGTGCCGCTGGACTAGGGAACAATGAGCAGTTCTTC
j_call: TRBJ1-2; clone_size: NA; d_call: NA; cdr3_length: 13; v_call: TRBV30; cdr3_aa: CAWRDSSVYGYTF; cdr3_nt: TGTGCCTGGAGGGACAGCTCGGTCTATGGCTACACCTTC
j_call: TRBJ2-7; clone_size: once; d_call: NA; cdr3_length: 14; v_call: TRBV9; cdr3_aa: CASSVGTDVYEQYF; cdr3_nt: TGTGCCAGCAGCGTAGGGACAGACGTCTACGAGCAGTACTTC